This TCR beta chain was documented in a study of cytomegalovirus exposure and HLA in healthy donors. Findings and limits, study-wide: A later analysis linked a missense variant in DCLRE1C to the trimming of TCR beta V and J genes.

PCR employed 60 Vbeta and 13 Jbeta primers. Sequencing used immunoSEQ multiplex PCR; TCRdb keeps in-frame clones, though not all of them. The table records around 53,000 clones, roughly 80% of them present only once. The length of the CDR3 is 13 residues. The V gene's germline CDR1 is SSHAT and CDR2 FNYEAQ (reference sequence). Turning to this clone: Its cognate antigen is unknown. Germline and junction disagree at one end, which may indicate a read error.

The material sequenced was PBMCs. The source is a man in his thirties or forties in good health and CMV-seronegative. The gene calls are TRBV7-7 and TRBJ2-1; D unclear. The CDR3 region is CASSLDSYNEQFF. The CDR3 DNA reads TGTGCTAGCAGCTTAGATAGCTACAATGAGCAGTTCTTC.